Listed here is a single T cell receptor beta chain. The specificity of this receptor is unknown. Base qualities were left out, and no much larger clone turns up one base away. The sample belongs to a study of blood T cell repertoires in COVID-19 (dated by TCRdb to 2019 to 2021). Background for the entire study: Samples from collaborators originated in the United States, Italy and Spain and spanned both the acute and convalescent phases of COVID-19. The dataset comprised deeply sampled blood TCRbeta repertoires from subjects exposed to, actively infected with, or recovered from COVID-19. The repertoires were made available in a free public database intended to serve as a resource for research on the immune response to SARS-CoV-2. The material from the prospective study consisted of cDNA or gDNA derived from T cells, B-cell-depleted T cells, or PBMCs. The sample metadata nearly always contained a de-identified subject ID, COVID-19 status, age in years and sex. Where HLA class I and class II types were available, the types were taken from metadata supplied by the sample provider, not from assay-based typing. Samples came from the ongoing ImmuneRACE study (first 160 participants) plus 1,254 subjects from 6 global collaborators.

Results and caveats for the whole study, not just this receptor: The amount of clinical and demographic metadata varied by source and participant and was provided uncurated.

Based on the germline V gene, the CDR1 and CDR2 sequences are SGHRS and YFSETQ. Reading from cysteine to phenylalanine, the CDR3 counts 17 amino acids. The only DNA kept is the CDR3, 51 bases in frame from the first base. Clipping removes 2 bases from V and 6 bases from J, with 13 as the unmatched junction base count. The immunoSEQ Assay, a bias-controlled multiplex PCR, was used to amplify TCRbeta CDR3 regions from genomic DNA. The paper's processing steps were these. The number of nucleated cells in each sample was estimated from the amplification of reference gene primers within the assay. To quantify the absolute abundance of each unique TCRbeta CDR3 rearrangement, sequence reads were collapsed and filtered. For each sample, productive Simpson clonality was calculated as the square root of Simpson's diversity index across productive rearrangements. In TCRdb, the immuneACCESS table is reduced to in-frame sequences with V and J assigned. These tables do not hold every clone; where another copy was compared, an unresolved V gene accounts for under half, and the others remain unexplained. For V, J and clone size, that table is used; D and trimming come from the DNA. The sample table lists about 94,000 clones, around 86% of them with a count of one. Approximately 4.4% of the sample goes to the ten largest clones.

Collaborating institutions collected whole blood in K2EDTA tubes following their own protocols. For TCRbeta analysis, collaborator samples were shipped as frozen whole blood, as isolated PBMCs, or as DNA extracted from either sample type. The sample comprised peripheral blood. In this chain, TRBV5-1 is recombined with TRBJ2-1, and TRBD2 aligns with 8 junction nucleotides. The TCR originated in a woman aged 80 or over with acute or convalescent COVID-19. The CDR3 corresponds to CASSFPGGKGSFNEQFF. The sequence in DNA is TGCGCCAGCAGCTTCCCGGGGGGGAAGGGGTCTTTCAATGAGCAGTTCTTC.